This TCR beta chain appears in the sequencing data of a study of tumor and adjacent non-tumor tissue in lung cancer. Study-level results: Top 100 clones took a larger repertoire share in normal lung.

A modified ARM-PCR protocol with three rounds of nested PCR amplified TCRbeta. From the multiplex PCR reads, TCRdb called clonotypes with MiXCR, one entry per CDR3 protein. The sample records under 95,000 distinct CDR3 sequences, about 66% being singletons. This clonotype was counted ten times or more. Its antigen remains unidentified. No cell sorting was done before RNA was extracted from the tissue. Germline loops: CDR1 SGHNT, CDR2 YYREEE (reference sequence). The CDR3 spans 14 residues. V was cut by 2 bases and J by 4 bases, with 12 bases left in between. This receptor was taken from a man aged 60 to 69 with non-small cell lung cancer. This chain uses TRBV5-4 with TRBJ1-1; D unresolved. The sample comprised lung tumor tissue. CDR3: CASSFDMEGTEAFF. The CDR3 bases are TGTGCCAGCAGCTTCGACATGGAGGGCACTGAAGCTTTCTTT.